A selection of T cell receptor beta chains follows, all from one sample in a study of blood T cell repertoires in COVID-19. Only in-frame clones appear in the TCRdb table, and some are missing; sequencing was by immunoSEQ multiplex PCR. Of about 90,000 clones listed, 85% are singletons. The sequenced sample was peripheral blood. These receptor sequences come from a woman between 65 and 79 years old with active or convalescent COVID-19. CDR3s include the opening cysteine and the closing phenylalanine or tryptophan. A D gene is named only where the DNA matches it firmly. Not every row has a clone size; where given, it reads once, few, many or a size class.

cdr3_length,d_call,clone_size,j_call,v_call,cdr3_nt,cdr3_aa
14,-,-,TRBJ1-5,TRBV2,TGTGCCAGCAGTGAGGTACCAGGAAATCAGCCCCAGCATTTT,CASSEVPGNQPQHF
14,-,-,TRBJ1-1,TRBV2,TGTGCCAGCGTTAGGGGGGGAGAGGGTCCTGAAGCTTTCTTT,CASVRGGEGPEAFF
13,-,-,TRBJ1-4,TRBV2,TGTGCCAGCATCCCAGGGTTAACCGGGAAACTGTTTTTT,CASIPGLTGKLFF
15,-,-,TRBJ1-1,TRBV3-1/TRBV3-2,TGTGCCAGCAGCCAATGGGGTGGGGAGAGCACTGAAGCTTTCTTT,CASSQWGGESTEAFF
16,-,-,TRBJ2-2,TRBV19,TGTGCCAGTAGTCGTATGACAGACCTGAACACCGGGGAGCTGTTTTTT,CASSRMTDLNTGELFF
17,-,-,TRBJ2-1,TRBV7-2,TGTGCCAGCAGCTTAGCGGATGCGGGGACCCCCTACAATGAGCAGTTCTTC,CASSLADAGTPYNEQFF
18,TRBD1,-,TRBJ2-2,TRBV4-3,TGCGCCAGCAGCCAAGAATTTCGGACAGGGGATGGGACCGGGGAGCTGTTTTTT,CASSQEFRTGDGTGELFF
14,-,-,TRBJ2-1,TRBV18,TGTGCCAGCTCACCAGGTCTTCGCAGAAATGAGCAGTTCTTC,CASSPGLRRNEQFF
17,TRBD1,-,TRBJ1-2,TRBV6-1,TGTGCCAGCAGTGAATCCGCCCGGGGAGGGACAGGGCCGGGCTACACCTTC,CASSESARGGTGPGYTF
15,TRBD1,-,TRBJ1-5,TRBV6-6,TGTGCCAGCAGCCCGGACAGGGATGGGGGTCAGCCCCAGCATTTT,CASSPDRDGGQPQHF
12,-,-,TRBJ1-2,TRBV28,TGTGCCAGCAGTCCCCCAGGGTTTGGCTACACCTTC,CASSPPGFGYTF
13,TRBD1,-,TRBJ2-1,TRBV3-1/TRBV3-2,TGTGCCAGCAGCCAAGGAGGGGGCGATGAGCAGTTCTTC,CASSQGGGDEQFF
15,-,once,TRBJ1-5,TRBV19,TGTGCCAGTAGTATTCCTCCAGGGAACAATCAGCCCCAGCATTTT,CASSIPPGNNQPQHF
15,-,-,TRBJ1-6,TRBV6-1,TGTGCCAGCAGTGAAAGGACAGAGTTTAATTCACCCCTCCACTTT,CASSERTEFNSPLHF
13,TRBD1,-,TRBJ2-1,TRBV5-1,TGCGCCAGCAGCTGGGACAGACGCAATGAGCAGTTCTTC,CASSWDRRNEQFF
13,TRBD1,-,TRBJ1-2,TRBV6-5,TGTGCCAGCAGACGGACAGGGGGCTATGGCTACACCTTC,CASRRTGGYGYTF